This T cell receptor beta chain was observed in a study of blood T cell repertoires in COVID-19. At the level of the study: Both acute and convalescent COVID-19 samples were obtained from the United States, Italy and Spain. T cells, B-cell-depleted T cells, or PBMCs supplied cDNA or gDNA.

Per the authors' pipeline: Reference gene primer amplification gave estimated nucleated cell counts. Sequencing used immunoSEQ multiplex PCR; TCRdb keeps in-frame clones, though not all of them. The V and J calls and the clone size are those of that table, but D and trimming were determined from the DNA. The sample lists about 200,000 clones, approximately 78% occurring once. The V end was cut by 4 bases, the J end by 6 bases, with 18 bases between. CDR1 and CDR2 from the germline V gene are LNHDA and SQIVND (reference sequence). This CDR3 region has 15 residues. The V call is TRBV19, the J call TRBJ1-1; D is unclear. This receptor was identified in a woman of 80 years or more with acute or convalescent COVID-19. Sequenced: peripheral blood. CDR3 region: CASSRVTGDHPEAFF. The CDR3 DNA sequence: TGTGCCAGTAGTAGGGTGACGGGAGACCATCCTGAAGCTTTCTTT.